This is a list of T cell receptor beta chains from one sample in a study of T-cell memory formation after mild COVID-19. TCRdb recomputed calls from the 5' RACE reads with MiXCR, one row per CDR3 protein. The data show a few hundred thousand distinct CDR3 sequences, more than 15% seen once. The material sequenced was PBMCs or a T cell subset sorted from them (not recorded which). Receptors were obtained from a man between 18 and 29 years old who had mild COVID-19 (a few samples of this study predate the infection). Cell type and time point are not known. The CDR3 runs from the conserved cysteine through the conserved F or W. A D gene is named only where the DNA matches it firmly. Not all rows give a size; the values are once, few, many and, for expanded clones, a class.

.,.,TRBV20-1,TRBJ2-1,CSATLTRDGLNEQFF,TGCAGTGCAACCCTAACCCGGGACGGTCTCAATGAGCAGTTCTTC
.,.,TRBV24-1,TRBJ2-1,CATSDPGPWDYNEQFF,TGTGCCACCAGTGACCCCGGGCCTTGGGACTACAATGAGCAGTTCTTC
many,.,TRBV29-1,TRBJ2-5,CSGGGTQETQYF,TGCAGCGGTGGGGGGACCCAAGAGACCCAGTACTTC
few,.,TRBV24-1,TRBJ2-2,CATSDGGRVGELFF,TGTGCCACCAGTGACGGGGGCAGGGTCGGGGAGCTGTTTTTT
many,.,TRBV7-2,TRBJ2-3,CASSFIGGARFTDTQYF,TGTGCCAGCAGCTTTATAGGGGGGGCGAGATTCACAGATACGCAGTATTTT
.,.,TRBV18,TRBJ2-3,CASSPLPLNRGTDTQYF,TGTGCCAGCTCACCACTTCCGCTGAACAGGGGCACAGATACGCAGTATTTT
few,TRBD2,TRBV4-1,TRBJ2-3,CASSRGPGLVGGDTQYF,TGCGCCAGCAGCCGGGGCCCGGGACTAGTAGGAGGAGATACGCAGTATTTT
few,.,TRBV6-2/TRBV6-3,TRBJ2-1,CASNTWGNEQFF,TGTGCCAGCAACACCTGGGGGAATGAGCAGTTCTTC
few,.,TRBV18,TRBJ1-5,CASSNYDQPQHF,TGTGCCAGCTCAAATTACGATCAGCCCCAGCATTTT
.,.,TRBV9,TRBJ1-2,CASSGSRTQNGYTF,TGTGCCAGCAGCGGGAGCAGGACGCAAAATGGCTACACCTTC
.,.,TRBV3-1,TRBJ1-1,CASGNTEAFF,TGTGCCAGCGGGAACACTGAAGCTTTCTTT
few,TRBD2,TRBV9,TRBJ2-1,CASTRLAGGYNEQFF,TGTGCCAGCACCCGGCTGGCGGGGGGTTACAATGAGCAGTTCTTC
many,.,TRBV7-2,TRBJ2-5,CASSLVGYEETQYF,TGTGCCAGCAGCTTAGTGGGCTACGAAGAGACCCAGTACTTC
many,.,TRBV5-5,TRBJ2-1,CASSRGPSDEQFF,TGTGCCAGCAGTCGTGGACCCTCGGATGAGCAGTTCTTC
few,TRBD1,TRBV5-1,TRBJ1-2,CASSPRDREFGYTF,TGCGCCAGCAGCCCCCGGGACAGGGAGTTTGGCTACACCTTC
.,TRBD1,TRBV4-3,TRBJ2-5,CASSHRQGAGETQYF,TGCGCCAGCAGCCATCGCCAGGGGGCCGGAGAGACCCAGTACTTC
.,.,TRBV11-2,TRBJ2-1,CASSLPGLARSNEQFF,TGTGCCAGCAGCCTCCCGGGGCTAGCGCGGAGCAATGAGCAGTTCTTC
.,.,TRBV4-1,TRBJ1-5,CASSAEGSNQPQHF,TGCGCCAGCAGCGCCGAGGGGAGCAATCAGCCCCAGCATTTT
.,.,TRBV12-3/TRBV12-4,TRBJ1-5,CASSSLQGSSQPQHF,TGTGCCAGCAGTTCCCTACAGGGATCGAGTCAGCCCCAGCATTTT
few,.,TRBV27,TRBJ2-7,CASNKRTGGYEQYF,TGTGCCAGCAACAAGCGGACTGGGGGCTACGAGCAGTACTTC
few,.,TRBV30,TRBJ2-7,CAWSVQNRYEQYF,TGTGCCTGGAGTGTACAAAACAGATACGAGCAGTACTTC
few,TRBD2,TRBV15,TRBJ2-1,CATSIRGGDNEQFF,TGTGCCACCAGCATACGCGGGGGGGACAATGAGCAGTTCTTC
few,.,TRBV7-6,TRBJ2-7,CASSIAVSYEQYF,TGTGCCAGCAGCATAGCGGTCTCCTACGAGCAGTACTTC
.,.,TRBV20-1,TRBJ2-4,CSARDSTGINIQYF,TGCAGTGCTAGAGATTCTACGGGAATAAACATTCAGTACTTC
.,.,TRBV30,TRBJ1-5,CAWSVSQGNQPQHF,TGTGCCTGGAGTGTATCCCAGGGCAATCAGCCCCAGCATTTT
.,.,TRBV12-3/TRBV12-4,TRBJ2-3,CATTRGVDTQYF,TGTGCCACCACTAGGGGCGTAGATACGCAGTATTTT
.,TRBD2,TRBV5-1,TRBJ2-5,CASSPRTSGGLETQYF,TGCGCCAGCAGCCCGCGGACTAGCGGGGGGTTGGAGACCCAGTACTTC
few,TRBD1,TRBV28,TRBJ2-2,CASSADRGLRELFF,TGTGCCAGCAGTGCAGACAGGGGCTTGAGGGAGCTGTTTTTT